This T cell receptor beta chain emerged from a study of T cell responses to AZD1222 COVID-19 vaccine. Study summary: Second doses were pooled across both intervals (about 4 or about 12 weeks). Study observations and caveats: Repertoire collection took place solely once the T cell response had peaked. Vaccine-associated CD4 TCRs spanned spike, dominant at 160-218 and 743-854.

Trimming left V 4 bases short and J 6 bases short, with 9 bases between. This CDR3 has 13 amino acids. CDR1 is KGHDR and CDR2 is SFDVKD in the germline V gene. In the case of this clone: Its antigen is currently unknown.

TCRdb keeps only in-frame clones here, not all; method: immunoSEQ multiplex PCR. The sample holds about 85,000 clones, about 90% seen once. The rearrangement uses TRBV24-1 and TRBJ1-5; D gene ambiguous. This clonotype was obtained from an adult in good health. The starting material was peripheral blood, obtained on day 0 of AZD1222 vaccination. The CDR3 bases are TGTGCCACCAGTGAAGGCTACGGTCAGCCCCAGCATTTT. Translating gives CATSEGYGQPQHF.